The present TCR delta chain was sequenced within a study of human gamma delta and Vdelta1 T cells. Of note for this clone: Its specificity is unknown.

TCRdb reprocessed the PCR reads using CATT. The table records some 13,000 delta-chain clones, about half of them present only once. The V and J ends lost 1 base and 1 base, in that order; junction bases with no gene match: 31. CDR3 length: 25 residues. Germline CDR1 is TSWWSYY and CDR2 is QGS. Study-wide findings and caveats: Delta One T cells were reportedly polyclonal and broadly cytotoxic against acute myeloid leukemia.

The chain recombines TRDV1 with TRDJ1; 9 bases agree with TRDD2. The sequence derives from a human donor in good health. Source material: Vdelta1 gamma-delta T cells from blood grown in culture (DOT cells). For the CDR3, the DNA is TGTGCTCTTGGGGAACCCCCGACCTTCCTACTCGGGCCTTTACTGGGGACGGGGGTCACCGATAAACTCATCTTT. Residues: CALGEPPTFLLGPLLGTGVTDKLIF.